These T cell receptor beta chains were read from a single sample in a study of CD8 T cells in ankylosing spondylitis. TCRdb itself ran the 5' RACE reads through MiXCR, one entry per CDR3 protein. The sample lists some 450,000 distinct CDR3 sequences, 15% to 20% occurring once. Specimen: blood, either unsorted or a sorted T cell fraction (not recorded which). These receptors came from a male donor with ankylosing spondylitis. Both conserved end residues are part of each CDR3. Each record gives: CDR3 DNA, CDR3 protein, D gene, V gene, J gene, clone size. D genes are given only for firm matches. Size is omitted from some rows. Given values are once, few, many or a class for expanded clones.

TGTGCCAGCAGCTTACAGGGGGACTATGGCTACACCTTC	CASSLQGDYGYTF	TRBD1	TRBV5-1	TRBJ1-2	many
TGTGCCAGCAGAAAGAGCTCTGGGGCCAACGTCCTGACTTTC	CASRKSSGANVLTF	-	TRBV2	TRBJ2-6	-
TGTGCCAGCAGTTCTCCTCTTGCGGCCCAAGAGACCCAGTACTTC	CASSSPLAAQETQYF	-	TRBV6-2/TRBV6-3	TRBJ2-5	-
TGTGCCAGCAGGAGAGTGTGGACTGAAGCTTTCTTT	CASRRVWTEAFF	-	TRBV12-3/TRBV12-4	TRBJ1-1	few
TGTGCCAGCAGCTTAGCCGGTCGGGGGCGTGAGGACTACACCTTC	CASSLAGRGREDYTF	-	TRBV7-6	TRBJ1-2	few
TGCAGCGTTGGAAGGGGGGGCCCCTACGAGCAGTACTTC	CSVGRGGPYEQYF	-	TRBV29-1	TRBJ2-7	-
TGTGCCAGTAGTATCCCTACCGGGACTAGGGAAGGGGATGAGCAGTTCTTC	CASSIPTGTREGDEQFF	TRBD2	TRBV19	TRBJ2-1	-
TGTGCCACCAGCTCAGGATCCACAGATACGCAGTATTTT	CATSSGSTDTQYF	-	TRBV24-1	TRBJ2-3	-
TGTGCCAGCGAGTGGGGCGCTGGGGCCAACGTCCTGACTTTC	CASEWGAGANVLTF	-	TRBV6-1	TRBJ2-6	few
TGCAGCGGGAGCCACTACGATGAGCAGTTCTTC	CSGSHYDEQFF	-	TRBV29-1	TRBJ2-1	few
TGTGCCACCAGTGAAGCCTCGGGGGGAAACAATGAGCAGTTCTTC	CATSEASGGNNEQFF	TRBD2	TRBV24-1	TRBJ2-1	few